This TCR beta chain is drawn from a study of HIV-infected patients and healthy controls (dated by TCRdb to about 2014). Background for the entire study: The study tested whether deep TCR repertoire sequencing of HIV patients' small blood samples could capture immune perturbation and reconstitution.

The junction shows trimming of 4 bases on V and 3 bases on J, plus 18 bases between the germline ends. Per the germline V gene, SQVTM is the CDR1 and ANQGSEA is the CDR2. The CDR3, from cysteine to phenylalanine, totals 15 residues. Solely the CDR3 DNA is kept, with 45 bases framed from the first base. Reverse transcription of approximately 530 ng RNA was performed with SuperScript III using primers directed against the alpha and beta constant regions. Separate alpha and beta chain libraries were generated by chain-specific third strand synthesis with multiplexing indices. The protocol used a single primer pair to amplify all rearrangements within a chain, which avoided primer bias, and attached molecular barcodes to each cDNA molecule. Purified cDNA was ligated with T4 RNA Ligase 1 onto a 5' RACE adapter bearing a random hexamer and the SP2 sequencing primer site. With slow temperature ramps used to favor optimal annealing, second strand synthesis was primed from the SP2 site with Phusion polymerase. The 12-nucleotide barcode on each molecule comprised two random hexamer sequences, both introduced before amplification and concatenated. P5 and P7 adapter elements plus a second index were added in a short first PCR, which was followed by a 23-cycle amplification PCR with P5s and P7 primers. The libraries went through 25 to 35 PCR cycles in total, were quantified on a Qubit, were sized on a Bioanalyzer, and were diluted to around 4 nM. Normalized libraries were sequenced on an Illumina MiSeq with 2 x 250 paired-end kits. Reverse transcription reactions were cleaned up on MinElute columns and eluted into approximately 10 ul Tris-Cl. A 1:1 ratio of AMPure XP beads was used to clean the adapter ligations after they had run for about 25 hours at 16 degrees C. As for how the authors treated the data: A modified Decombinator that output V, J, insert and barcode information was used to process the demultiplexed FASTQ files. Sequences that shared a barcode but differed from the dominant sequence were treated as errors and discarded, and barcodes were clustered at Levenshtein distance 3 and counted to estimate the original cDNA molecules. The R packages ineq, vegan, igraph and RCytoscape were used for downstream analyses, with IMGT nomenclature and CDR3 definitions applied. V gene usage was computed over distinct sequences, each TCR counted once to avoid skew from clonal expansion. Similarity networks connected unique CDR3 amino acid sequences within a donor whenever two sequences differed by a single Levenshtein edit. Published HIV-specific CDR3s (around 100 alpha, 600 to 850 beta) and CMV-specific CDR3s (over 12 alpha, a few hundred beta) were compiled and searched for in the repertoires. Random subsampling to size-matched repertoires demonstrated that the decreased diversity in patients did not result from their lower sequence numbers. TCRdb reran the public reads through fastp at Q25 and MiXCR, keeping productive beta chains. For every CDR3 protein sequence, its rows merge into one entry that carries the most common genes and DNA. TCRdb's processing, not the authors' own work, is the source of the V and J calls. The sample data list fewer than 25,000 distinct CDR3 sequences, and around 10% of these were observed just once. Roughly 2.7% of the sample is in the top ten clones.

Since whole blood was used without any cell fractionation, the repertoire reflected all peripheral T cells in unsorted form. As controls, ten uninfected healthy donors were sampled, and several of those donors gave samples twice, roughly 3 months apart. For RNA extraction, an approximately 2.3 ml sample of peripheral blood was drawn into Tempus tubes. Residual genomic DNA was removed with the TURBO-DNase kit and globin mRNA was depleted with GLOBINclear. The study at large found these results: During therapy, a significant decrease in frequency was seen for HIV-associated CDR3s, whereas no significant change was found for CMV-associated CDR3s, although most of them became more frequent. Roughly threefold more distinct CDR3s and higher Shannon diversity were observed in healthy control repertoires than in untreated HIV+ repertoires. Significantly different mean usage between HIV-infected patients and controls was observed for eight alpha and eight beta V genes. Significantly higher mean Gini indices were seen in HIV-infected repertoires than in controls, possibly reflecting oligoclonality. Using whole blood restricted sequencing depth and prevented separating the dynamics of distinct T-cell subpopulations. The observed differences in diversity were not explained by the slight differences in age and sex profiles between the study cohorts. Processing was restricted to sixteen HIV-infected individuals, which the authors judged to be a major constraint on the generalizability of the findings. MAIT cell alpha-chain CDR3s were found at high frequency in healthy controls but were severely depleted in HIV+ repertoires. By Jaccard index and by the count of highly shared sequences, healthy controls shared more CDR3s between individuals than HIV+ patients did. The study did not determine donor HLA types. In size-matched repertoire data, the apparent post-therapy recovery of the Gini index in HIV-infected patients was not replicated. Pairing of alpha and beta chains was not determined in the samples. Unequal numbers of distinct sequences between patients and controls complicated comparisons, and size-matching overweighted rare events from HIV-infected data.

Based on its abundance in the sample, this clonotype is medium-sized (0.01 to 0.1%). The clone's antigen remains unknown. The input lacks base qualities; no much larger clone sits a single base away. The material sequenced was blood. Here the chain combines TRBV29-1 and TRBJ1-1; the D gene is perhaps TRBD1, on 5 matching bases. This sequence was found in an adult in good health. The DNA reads TGCAGCGTTGTCTTGGCGCGGGGCAGGCACACTGAAGCTTTCTTT. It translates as CSVVLARGRHTEAFF.